This T cell receptor beta chain stems from a study of cytomegalovirus exposure and HLA in healthy donors (dated by TCRdb to about 2017). Background on the whole study: In an earlier analysis of under 600 of the donors, less than 350 Gb of sequence data and some 120 million unique TCR beta sequences from roughly 200 million T cells were reported. Across around 400 genotyped donors of the cohort, an average of roughly 200,000 unique TCR beta nucleotide sequences per donor were sequenced, and roughly 17% of those sequences were non-productive. Rather than using new phenotypic data, the later analysis identified candidate immune exposures from TCR beta sequences and from how often those sequences occurred across donors. Of the roughly 400 genotyped donors, over 80% were placed in the genetic ancestry cluster associated with self-reported Caucasian donors. A later analysis re-analyzed previously published TCR beta repertoires from 600 to 850 donors and added high-resolution HLA genotyping to study TCR occurrence patterns. The aim of the study was to test whether cataloging public T cell receptors could identify signatures of past pathogen exposure. Class I and class II HLA loci were covered by the typing at four-digit resolution. The number of typed donors differed by locus: about 629-630 for A, B, C, DRB1 and DQB1; 522 for DQA1; about 600 for DPA1; and around 490 for DPB1. An early release that covered 640 HLA-typed donors contained around 300 gigabases of sequencing data and some 87 million unique TCR sequences. Donor age, sex, ethnicity and CMV serostatus were compiled alongside the repertoire data. An earlier analysis of approximately 630 of the donors applied high-throughput TCR beta sequencing to assess whether each TCR beta V gene segment acted as functional or pseudogenic. Using immunosequencing, the study profiled T cell repertoires from around 670 subjects and related those repertoires to cytomegalovirus serostatus. A later genetic analysis used genome-wide SNP genotypes for about 55% of the 666 donors, treating that subset as a discovery cohort. Because of strong linkage in the cohort, four to six DR-DQ haplotypes were treated as single units for association and clustering. In addition to the first cohort of around 670 subjects, a separate validation cohort of approximately 110 different subjects was used. Every discovery cohort repertoire had been produced on one sequencing platform. To predict cytomegalovirus infection status, the study combined high-throughput TCR immunosequencing, statistical association of individual TCRs with disease status, and machine learning. The paper's findings and limits, for the study overall: In an earlier analysis of fewer than 700 of the donors, most TCR beta V segments appeared in productive rearrangements about 87% or about 30% of the time, broadly matching IMGT annotations. A further reported finding was that TCR beta sequences accurately predicted the HLA-A and HLA-B alleles for most subjects in the first cohort. Some IMGT-functional V segments, including TRBV6-2 and TRBV6-3, could not be distinguished by the 87-base-pair reads and were therefore excluded. While some public TCRs were present in many individuals, most TCR sequences turned up only very rarely across donors. For the cohort, immune exposure information was limited to CMV serostatus. The earlier analysis of 587 of the donors excluded roughly 17 rarely observed V segments, including chromosome 9 orphons, because counts were too low. A group of highly shared sequence variants was considered likely to be a technical artifact of the sequencing pipeline. The presence/absence analyses assumed that sequencing depth was roughly uniform across donors, and that assumption may not be true. According to a later analysis, TCR association rates differed among HLA loci, with DRB1 alleles showing the most associated TCRs and HLA-C alleles showing the fewest. According to a later analysis, parvovirus B19, influenza, CMV and Epstein-Barr virus appeared linked to several top co-occurrence clusters. In a later analysis, most CMV-associated TCR beta chains were found to appear HLA-restricted, with HLA associations seemingly driven largely by CMV exposure. A later genetic analysis associated a missense DCLRE1C variant with V-gene and J-gene trimming of TCR beta chains, and an independent cohort replicated the association. At a false discovery rate of 0.05, a later analysis linked some 17,000 TCR beta sequences to specific HLA alleles. Linkage disequilibrium might explain the correlated functional status among segregating V segments, but an unknown experimental factor could not be ruled out. When HLA alleles, especially DR and DQ, strongly co-occurred, TCR associations were difficult to assign to individual alleles. It was suggested by the authors that the approach could potentially be generalized to other disease states and immunological phenotypes. A total of 164 TCR beta chains were listed by the study as associated with cytomegalovirus. A later genetic analysis reported fewer N-insertions in productive TCRs among donors in an Asian-associated ancestry cluster than the roughly 720-donor mean. The classifier was reported to diagnose cytomegalovirus status with high specificity and sensitivity in both the original cohort and the validation cohort. Because some donors lacked HLA typing at each locus, the association tests relied only on the typed subset. Compared with equally common non-associated chains, HLA-associated TCR beta chains in a later analysis were more clonally expanded and had lower generation probabilities. Only TCR beta chains were sequenced in this cohort, and the absence of alpha or paired-chain data limited detectable features. In vitro tests confirmed that three of the cytomegalovirus-associated TCR beta chains recognize cytomegalovirus antigens.

In total, fewer than 750 healthy bone marrow donors made up the cohort. Cohort members were all nominally healthy when sampled, although unrecorded immune exposures were likely present. The donor was CMV seronegative and belonged to the group of over 350 seronegative cohort members. A peripheral blood sample was provided by each donor, and peripheral blood mononuclear cells were used for TCR beta sequencing. Genomic DNA was extracted from the blood cell samples with the Qiagen DNeasy Blood Extraction Kit. The CDR3, from cysteine to phenylalanine, totals 15 residues. Just the 45-base CDR3 DNA is kept, in frame starting at base 1. V lost 5 bases and J lost 3 bases; the stretch between them is 14 bases long. The germline V gene encodes CDR1 MDHEN and CDR2 SYDVKM. Receptors were amplified or captured by the immunoSEQ multiplex PCR assay. The multiplex PCR relied on a mix of 60 forward primers for TCR Vbeta segments and 13 reverse primers for TCR Jbeta segments. The CDR3 region of rearranged TCR beta genes was amplified from genomic DNA with a multiplex PCR assay. The Illumina HiSeq System was used to sequence the amplified TCR beta libraries as 87-base-pair reads. Per the authors' processing: A later analysis tallied some 79 million unique TCR beta chains across the roughly 610 repertoires, and some 12 million of those chains were shared by two or more donors. A nearest-neighbor algorithm error-corrected the raw reads and collapsed the reads into unique sequences, merging closely related sequences to remove PCR and sequencing errors. To assign V, D and J gene segments, CDR3 sequences were aligned to IMGT reference sequences. For a sequence to be retained, at least a six-nucleotide match to both a V gene segment and a J gene segment was required. Rearrangements were classified as productive when the CDR3 lacked stop codons and remained in frame with V and J, and all other rearrangements were classified as non-productive. CDR3 was defined by IMGT convention, running from the second conserved V-encoded cysteine to the conserved J-encoded phenylalanine. The earlier analysis of about 620 of the donors excluded sequences that lacked an unambiguous match to a single V gene segment. In an earlier analysis of about 590 of the donors, a V segment was called functional when productive rearrangements were above 56.7%, and segregating when the standard deviation between donors exceeded 5%. To diagnose cytomegalovirus status from the catalog of TCR beta chain sequences, a statistical classification framework was built. In a later analysis, V and J genes were assigned by comparing TCR nucleotide sequences against IMGT/GENE-DB human TR gene sequences. In a later analysis, CDR3 sequences and most-parsimonious VDJ recombination scenarios were assigned using the TCRdist pipeline. In a later analysis, each TCR beta chain was defined by its CDR3 amino acid sequence together with its V-gene family, and reads lacking a unique V-gene family were excluded. A later analysis removed nearly 600 highly shared, low-generation-probability nucleotide sequences to deal with suspected cross-contamination and a sequencing artifact. For each public chain, a later analysis derived a clonal expansion index from normalized ranks of inferred template counts within each repertoire. A later analysis computed generation probabilities with a VDJ recombination model fitted to out-of-frame rearrangements, and checked the results against IGoR. In a later analysis, TCR-TCR, TCR-HLA and TCR-CMV co-occurrence was scored with hypergeometric tests, and a repertoire-size bias correction was applied to TCR pairs. A later analysis estimated false discovery rates by permuting HLA or CMV assignments 20 times. A later analysis grouped co-occurring TCRs with DBSCAN, adding TCRdist sequence similarity when clustering within HLA-allele-positive subsets. Repertoires with fewer than 30,000 or more than 120,000 public chains, plus five repertoires with anomalous nucleotide sharing, were excluded from co-occurrence clustering. TCRdb retrieved this table from immuneACCESS and kept in-frame rearrangements only. Not all clones are present; in checked studies, unresolved V genes account for under half, and no reason is known for the remainder. That table furnishes V, J and clone size, whereas the DNA furnished D and trimming. Present in this sample are hundreds of thousands of clones, around 73% of which were seen just once. Clones ranked in the top ten supply approximately 3.8% of the sample.

As to this clone: Which antigen it targets is not known. No much larger clone is present one base from it, and per-base qualities are unavailable.

The sample taken for sequencing was PBMCs. The source is a male donor in good health and CMV-seronegative. This chain is built from TRBV28 and TRBJ1-5; the D gene lacks a confident call. The bases are TGTGCCAGCAGTGTCCCCCGCCGGGTCAATCAGCCCCAGCATTTT. Translated, this is CASSVPRRVNQPQHF. Extended through the reference TRBV28 and TRBJ1-5 proteins, this CDR3 yields the full variable domain: DVKVTQSSRYLVKRTGEKVFLECVQDMDHENMFWYRQDPGLGLRLIYFSYDVKMKEKGDIPEGYSVSREKKERFSLILESASTNQTSMYLCASSVPRRVNQPQHFGDGTRLSIL.